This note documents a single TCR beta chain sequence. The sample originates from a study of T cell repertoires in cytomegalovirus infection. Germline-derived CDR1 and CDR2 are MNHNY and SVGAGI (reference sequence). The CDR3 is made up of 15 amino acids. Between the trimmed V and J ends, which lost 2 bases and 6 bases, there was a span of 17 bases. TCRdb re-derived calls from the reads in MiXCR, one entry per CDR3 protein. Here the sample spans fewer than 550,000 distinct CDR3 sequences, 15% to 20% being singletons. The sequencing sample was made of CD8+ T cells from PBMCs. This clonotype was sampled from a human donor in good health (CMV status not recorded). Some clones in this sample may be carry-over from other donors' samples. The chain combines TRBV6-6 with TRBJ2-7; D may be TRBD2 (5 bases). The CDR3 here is CASSYDVAIVCEQYF. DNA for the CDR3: TGTGCCAGCAGTTACGATGTAGCGATAGTCTGCGAGCAGTACTTC.